The 21 T cell receptor beta chains listed next were all sequenced from one sample in a study of control samples from healthy donors and cancer patients. Profiled with immunoSEQ multiplex PCR; TCRdb holds only in-frame clones, not every one. Here the sample spans over 100,000 clones, 80% to 95% being singletons. Sequencing used blood. The receptors shown here come from a man aged 40-49 years in good health.

The V and J genes are TRBV28 and TRBJ1-3; 7 nucleotides agree with TRBD1. The CDR3 runs to 15 residues. The germline V gene encodes CDR1 MDHEN and CDR2 SYDVKM. The ends lost 5 bases at V and 2 bases at J; junction bases unmatched: 6. CDR3 sequence reads: CASSPPTGAGNTIYF. CDR3 DNA: TGTGCCAGCAGTCCGCCTACAGGGGCTGGAAACACCATATATTTT.

The genes are TRBV5-4 and TRBJ2-3; 12 nucleotides match TRBD1. The CDR3 sequence is 17 residues long. J gave up 6 bases and V 0 bases, and 8 bases lay outside the gene matches. Per germline, CDR1 SGHNT and CDR2 YYREEE (reference sequence). CDR3 coding DNA: TGTGCCAGCAGCTTGGGTCCCGGGACAGGGGGCAGGGATACGCAGTATTTT. Its translation: CASSLGPGTGGRDTQYF.

The chain employs TRBV7-9 and TRBJ1-2; D is perhaps TRBD1 (5 bases). Trimming stripped 1 base from V and 6 bases from J, with 9 bases between. This CDR3 has 13 residues. CDR1 SEHNR and CDR2 FQNEAQ come from the germline V gene (reference sequence). The CDR3 nucleotides read TGTGCCAGCAGCTTAGTGGGGGGAAATGGCTACACCTTC. Translating gives CASSLVGGNGYTF.

The J gene is TRBJ2-1, the V gene TRBV6-4; 9 nucleotides align to TRBD2. Germline CDR1 is MRHNA and CDR2 is SNTAGT. The CDR3 contains 16 residues. The junction had 11 bases not matched to a gene; V was cut back by 6 bases and J by 5 bases. The CDR3 sequence: CASSLEAGGFNNEQFF. The CDR3 DNA is TGTGCCAGCAGCCTTGAGGCGGGGGGGTTCAACAATGAGCAGTTCTTC.

This rearrangement joins TRBV19 to TRBJ2-1; 7 bases align to TRBD1. The CDR3 is made up of 16 amino acids. From germline, CDR1 is LNHDA and CDR2 SQIVND (reference sequence). The V segment lost 4 bases and the J segment 2 bases; nucleotides outside the gene matches: 8. The CDR3 loop reads CASSTRTGLPYNEQFF. Written as DNA, the CDR3 is TGTGCCAGTAGTACCAGGACAGGTTTGCCCTACAATGAGCAGTTCTTC.

The rearrangement uses TRBV10-3 and TRBJ2-3; 10 bases map to TRBD2. The CDR3 runs 18 residues. Germline CDR1 ENHRY, CDR2 SYGVKD. Germline trimming cut 3 bases from V and 0 bases from J; bases unmatched to any gene: 9. The CDR3 spells CAISEINQRGGSTDTQYF. The CDR3, as DNA: TGTGCCATCAGTGAAATTAACCAGCGGGGGGGGAGCACAGATACGCAGTATTTT.

This clone was observed at least ten times. The CDR3 DNA reads as TGTGCCAGCAGTGAAGCGGGAATCTACGAGCAGTACTTC. As protein: CASSEAGIYEQYF. The chain is built from TRBV6-1 and TRBJ2-7; no clear D. The germline gives CDR1 MNHNS, CDR2 SASEGT. The length of the CDR3 is 13 residues. The V and J ends lost 0 bases and 3 bases respectively, with 6 bases between them.

The chain has TRBV6-5 and TRBJ1-2; no clear D. Trimming cost V 9 bases and J 8 bases, with 22 bases left between them. This CDR3 is 14 amino acids long. The V gene's germline CDR1 is MNHEY and CDR2 SVGAGI. The CDR3, as DNA: TGTGCCAGTAGCCCGACCCGTTCCCCGGGGGGCTACACCTTC. It yields the protein CASSPTRSPGGYTF.

This clone appeared once. The rearrangement links TRBV5-4 to TRBJ2-7, with 9 bases fitting TRBD1. The trim removed 4 bases at V and 6 bases at J, leaving 11 bases unmatched. CDR3 length equals 15 residues. Germline V gene data show CDR1 as SGHNT and CDR2 as YYREEE (reference sequence). The CDR3: CASSHPGQGPLEQYF. The CDR3 coding sequence is TGTGCCAGCAGCCATCCGGGACAGGGACCCCTCGAGCAGTACTTC.

This chain connects TRBV5-5 to TRBJ1-2; 7 nucleotides match TRBD1. Germline loops: CDR1 SGHKS, CDR2 YYEKEE (reference sequence). The CDR3 loop spans 14 amino acids. Losses at the gene ends were 3 bases for V and 8 bases for J; bases not matched to a gene: 10. The CDR3 loop reads CASSWTTGAEGYTF. The CDR3 DNA reads TGTGCCAGCAGCTGGACCACAGGGGCGGAGGGCTACACCTTC.

J is TRBJ2-3 and V is TRBV10-3, with TRBD1 matching 10 bases. The CDR3 runs to 17 residues. Germline V gene data show CDR1 as ENHRY and CDR2 as SYGVKD. V was clipped by 6 bases and J by 1 base; unmatched bases: 10. The CDR3 bases are TGTGCCATCAGGGCAGACAGGGGGCTCTCTGGCACAGATACGCAGTATTTT. Translating gives CAIRADRGLSGTDTQYF.

The chain employs TRBV19 and TRBJ2-2, with 10 bases fitting TRBD2. This CDR3 has 14 residues. Trimming took 3 bases from V and 6 from J; bases not matched to a gene: 1. Per the germline V gene, CDR1 is LNHDA and CDR2 is SQIVND (reference sequence). Here the CDR3 DNA reads TGTGCCAGTAGTATCCTAGCGGGGGCCGGGGAGCTGTTTTTT. Translation: CASSILAGAGELFF.

This clone was seen once. The chain uses TRBV3-1 (or the pseudogene TRBV3-2) and TRBJ2-5; D unclear. The CDR3 runs 12 residues. The V end was cut by 3 bases, the J end by 1 base, with 3 bases between. Germline V gene lookup returns CDR1 LGHDT and CDR2 YNNKEL (reference sequence). For the CDR3, the DNA is TGTGCCAGCAGCCACTTCCAAGAGACCCAGTACTTC. This codes for CASSHFQETQYF.

This clone was picked up one time. V is TRBV15 and J is TRBJ1-5; no reliable D call. CDR3 size: 12 residues. From germline, CDR1 is LNHNV and CDR2 YYDKDF (reference sequence). Trimming cost V 1 base and J 5 bases, with 3 bases left between them. The CDR3 DNA reads TGTGCCACCAGCAGAGCGGATCAGCCCCAGCATTTT. Residues: CATSRADQPQHF.

V gene TRBV3-1 (or the pseudogene TRBV3-2) combines with J gene TRBJ1-1, with D possibly being TRBD1 (5 bases). The V gene lost 2 bases and the J gene lost 3 bases, with 10 bases spanning the gap. Germline assignment: CDR1 LGHDT and CDR2 YNNKEL (reference sequence). This CDR3 region has 14 residues. CDR3: CASSQRGGDTEAFF. The CDR3, as DNA: TGTGCCAGCAGCCAACGAGGAGGGGACACTGAAGCTTTCTTT.

The chain recombines TRBV12-3 or TRBV12-4 with TRBJ2-5, with D possibly matching TRBD1 (5 bases). Deletions cut 5 bases from V and 5 bases from J, with 12 bases between. This CDR3 region has 13 residues. DNA of the CDR3: TGTGCCAGCAGTCCCAGGGTACGGGAGACCCAGTACTTC. It codes for CASSPRVRETQYF.

V and J are TRBV6-5 and TRBJ2-7; D tentatively reads TRBD1 or TRBD2 (5 bases each). Trimming stripped 6 bases from V and 3 bases from J, with 9 bases between. Per germline, CDR1 MNHEY and CDR2 SVGAGI. This CDR3 spans 12 amino acids. For the CDR3, the DNA is TGTGCCAGCAGCCGGGACGGCTACGAGCAGTACTTC. Amino acids: CASSRDGYEQYF.

The chain is built from TRBV19 and TRBJ2-1; D perhaps matches TRBD1 (6 bases). Germline CDR1 is LNHDA and CDR2 is SQIVND (reference sequence). This CDR3 region has 15 residues. Trimming cost V 7 bases and J 3 bases, with 16 bases left between them. The DNA for the CDR3 is TGTGCCAGTACTCCCGGGACATTGTACTACAATGAGCAGTTCTTC. This sequence encodes CASTPGTLYYNEQFF.

V is TRBV5-6 and J is TRBJ2-2, with 7 bases matching TRBD1. The CDR3 covers 14 residues. The germline V gene encodes CDR1 SGHDT and CDR2 YYEEEE. V was clipped by 2 bases and J by 4 bases; unmatched bases: 2. CDR3 sequence reads: CASSLQGSTGELFF. Written as DNA, the CDR3 is TGTGCCAGCAGCTTACAGGGGAGCACCGGGGAGCTGTTTTTT.

The sample holds one count of this clone. The chain uses TRBV5-4 and TRBJ2-7; D is ambiguous. CDR3 length: 14 residues. CDR1 is SGHNT, CDR2 YYREEE, per germline (reference sequence). With 4 bases removed from V and 3 bases from J, the gap between germline ends came to 14 bases. The DNA for the CDR3 is TGTGCCAGCAGCCCGCTTGCTTCTGGCTACGAGCAGTACTTC. This encodes CASSPLASGYEQYF.

This chain connects TRBV4-2 to TRBJ2-3, with 9 bases aligning to TRBD1. Unmatched junction bases numbered 3, after V lost 2 bases and J lost 0 bases. Germline V gives CDR1 LGHNA, CDR2 YNFKEQ. The CDR3 runs 16 residues. Written as DNA, the CDR3 is TGTGCCAGCAGCCAACCGGGACAGGGAAGCACAGATACGCAGTATTTT. It encodes CASSQPGQGSTDTQYF.